Presented here are 3 T cell receptor beta chains from one specimen sequenced in a study of T cell repertoires in cytomegalovirus infection. One entry per CDR3 protein, called by TCRdb with MiXCR from the reads. This table holds 480,000 or so distinct CDR3 sequences, about 11% found once. Sequencing was performed on PBMCs. These receptors all come from a human donor in good health (CMV status not recorded). Some clones in this sample may be carry-over from other donors' samples.

In this sample, this clonotype turned up many times. The chain employs TRBV7-2 and TRBJ1-1, with a possible D match to TRBD1 (6 bases). V shed 5 bases and J shed 2 bases, with 9 bases lying between them. Germline values: CDR1 SGHTA, CDR2 FQGNSA. The CDR3 consists of 13 residues. The CDR3 region is CASSTQGNTEAFF. The CDR3 DNA sequence: TGTGCCAGCAGCACACAGGGTAACACTGAAGCTTTCTTT.

This chain joins TRBV18 and TRBJ1-4; D ambiguous. In germline, CDR1 is KGHSH, CDR2 LQKENI. The length of the CDR3 is 13 residues. V lost 2 bases, J lost 6 bases, and 7 bases lay in between. The DNA for the CDR3 is TGTGCCAGCTCACCAGGGAGAGATGAAAAACTGTTTTTT. It is translated as CASSPGRDEKLFF.

This clonotype has only a few counts. The chain joins TRBV20-1 to TRBJ2-4; no definite D call. The CDR3 length is 12 residues. V lost 0 bases and J 6 bases, leaving 6 bases between the germline ends. Germline assignment: CDR1 DFQATT and CDR2 SNEGSKA (reference sequence). The CDR3, as DNA: TGCAGTGCTAGAGACGACCTAAACATTCAGTACTTC. Translated: CSARDDLNIQYF.